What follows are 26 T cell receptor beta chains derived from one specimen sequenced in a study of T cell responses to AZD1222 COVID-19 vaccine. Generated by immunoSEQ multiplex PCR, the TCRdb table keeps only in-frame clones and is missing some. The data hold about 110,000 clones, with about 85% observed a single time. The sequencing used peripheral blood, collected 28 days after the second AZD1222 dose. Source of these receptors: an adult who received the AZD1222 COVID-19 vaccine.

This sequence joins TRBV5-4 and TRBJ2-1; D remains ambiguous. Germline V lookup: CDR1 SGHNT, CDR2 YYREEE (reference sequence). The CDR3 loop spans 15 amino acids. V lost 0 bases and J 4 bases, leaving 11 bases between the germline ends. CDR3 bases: TGTGCCAGCAGCTTGGGGTCCCTTCTTTACAATGAGCAGTTCTTC. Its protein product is CASSLGSLLYNEQFF.

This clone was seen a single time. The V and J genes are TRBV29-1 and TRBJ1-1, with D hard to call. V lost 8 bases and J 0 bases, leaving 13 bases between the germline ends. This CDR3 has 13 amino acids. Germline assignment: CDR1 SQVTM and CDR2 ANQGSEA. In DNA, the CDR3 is TGCAGCATCGAGGCGGCCATGAACACTGAAGCTTTCTTT. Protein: CSIEAAMNTEAFF.

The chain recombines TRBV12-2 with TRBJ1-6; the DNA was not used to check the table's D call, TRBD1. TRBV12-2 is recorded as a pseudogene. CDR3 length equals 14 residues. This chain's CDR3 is CAWRGTGHNSPLHF. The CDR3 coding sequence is TGTGCATGGCGGGGGACAGGGCATAATTCACCCCTCCACTTT.

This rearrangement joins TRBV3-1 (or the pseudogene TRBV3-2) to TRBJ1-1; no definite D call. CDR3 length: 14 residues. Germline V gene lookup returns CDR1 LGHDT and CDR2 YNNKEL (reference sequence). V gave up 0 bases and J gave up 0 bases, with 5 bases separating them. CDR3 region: CASSQETVNTEAFF. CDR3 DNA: TGTGCCAGCAGCCAAGAAACAGTGAACACTGAAGCTTTCTTT.

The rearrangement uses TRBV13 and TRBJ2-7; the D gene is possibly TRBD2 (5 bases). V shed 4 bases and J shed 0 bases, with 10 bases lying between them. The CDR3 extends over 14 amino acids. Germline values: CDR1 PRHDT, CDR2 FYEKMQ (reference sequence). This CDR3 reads CASSSTGSSYEQYF. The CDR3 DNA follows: TGTGCCAGCAGCTCCACGGGAAGCTCCTACGAGCAGTACTTC.

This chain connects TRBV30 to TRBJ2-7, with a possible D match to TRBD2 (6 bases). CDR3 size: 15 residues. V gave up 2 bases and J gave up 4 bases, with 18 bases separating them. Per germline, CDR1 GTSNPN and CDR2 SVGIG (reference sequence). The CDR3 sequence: CAWSPGGAGLYEQYF. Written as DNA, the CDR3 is TGTGCCTGGAGTCCGGGCGGGGCGGGGTTGTACGAGCAGTACTTC. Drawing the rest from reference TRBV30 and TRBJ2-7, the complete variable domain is SQTIHQWPATLVQPVGSPLSLECTVEGTSNPNLYWYRQAAGRGLQLLFYSVGIGQISSEVPQNLSASRPQDRQFILSSKKLLLSDSGFYLCAWSPGGAGLYEQYFGPGTRLTVT.

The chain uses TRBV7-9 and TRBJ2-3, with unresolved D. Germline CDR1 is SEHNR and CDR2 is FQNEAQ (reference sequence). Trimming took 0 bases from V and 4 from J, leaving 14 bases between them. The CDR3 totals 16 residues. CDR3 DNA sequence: TGTGCCAGCAGCTTAGCGGGCACTATGGGTGCAGATACGCAGTATTTT. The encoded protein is CASSLAGTMGADTQYF. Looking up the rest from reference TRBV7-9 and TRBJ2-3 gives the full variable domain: DTGVSQNPRHKITKRGQNVTFRCDPISEHNRLYWYRQTLGQGPEFLTYFQNEAQLEKSRLLSDRFSAERPKGSFSTLEIQRTEQGDSAMYLCASSLAGTMGADTQYFGPGTRLTVL.

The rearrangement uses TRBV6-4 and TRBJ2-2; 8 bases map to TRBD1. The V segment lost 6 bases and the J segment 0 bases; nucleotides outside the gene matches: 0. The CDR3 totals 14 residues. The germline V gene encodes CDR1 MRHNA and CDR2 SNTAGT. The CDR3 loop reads CASRQGANTGELFF. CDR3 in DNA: TGTGCCAGCAGACAGGGGGCGAACACCGGGGAGCTGTTTTTT.

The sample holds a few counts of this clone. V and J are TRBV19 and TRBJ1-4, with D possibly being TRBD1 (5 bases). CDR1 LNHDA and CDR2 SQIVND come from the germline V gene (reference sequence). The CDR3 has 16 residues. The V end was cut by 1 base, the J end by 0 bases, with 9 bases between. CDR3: CASSIGGGATNEKLFF. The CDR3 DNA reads TGTGCCAGTAGTATAGGGGGCGGCGCAACTAATGAAAAACTGTTTTTT.

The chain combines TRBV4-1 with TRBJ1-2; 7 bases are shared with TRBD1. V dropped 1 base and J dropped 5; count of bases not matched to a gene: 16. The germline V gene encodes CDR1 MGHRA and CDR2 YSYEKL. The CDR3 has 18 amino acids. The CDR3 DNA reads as TGCGCCAGCAGCCAAGGGACGATGTATTGGGACAGTGATTATGGCTACACCTTC. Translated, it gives CASSQGTMYWDSDYGYTF.

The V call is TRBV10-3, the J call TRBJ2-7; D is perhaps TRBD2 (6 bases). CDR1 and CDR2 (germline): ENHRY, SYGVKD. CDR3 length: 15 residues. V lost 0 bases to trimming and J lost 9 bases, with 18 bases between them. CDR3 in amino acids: CAISESGGAPNGQYF. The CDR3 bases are TGTGCCATCAGTGAGTCCGGAGGGGCCCCGAATGGGCAGTACTTC.

This CDR3 is CASSPPGHSSYNEQFF. DNA for the CDR3: TGTGCCAGCTCACCCCCGGGACATAGCTCCTACAATGAGCAGTTCTTC. The chain couples TRBV18 to TRBJ2-1; tentative D call: TRBD1 (6 bases). In germline, CDR1 is KGHSH, CDR2 LQKENI. With 3 bases removed from V and 0 bases from J, the gap between germline ends came to 12 bases. This CDR3 has 16 amino acids.

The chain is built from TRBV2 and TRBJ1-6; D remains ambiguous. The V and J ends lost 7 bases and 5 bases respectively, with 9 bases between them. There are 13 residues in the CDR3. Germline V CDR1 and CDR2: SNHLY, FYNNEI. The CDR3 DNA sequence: TGTGCCAGCATGAGACAAGATAATTCACCCCTCCACTTT. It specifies CASMRQDNSPLHF. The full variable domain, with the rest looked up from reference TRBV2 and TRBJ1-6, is EPEVTQTPSHQVTQMGQEVILRCVPISNHLYFYWYRQILGQKVEFLVSFYNNEISEKSEIFDDQFSVERPDGSNFTLKIRSTKLEDSAMYFCASMRQDNSPLHFGNGTRLTVT.

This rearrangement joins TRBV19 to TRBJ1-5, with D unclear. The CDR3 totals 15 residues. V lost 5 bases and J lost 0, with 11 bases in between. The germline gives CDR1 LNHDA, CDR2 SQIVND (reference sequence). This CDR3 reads CASSWAIDSNQPQHF. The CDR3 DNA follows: TGTGCCAGTAGTTGGGCCATAGATAGCAATCAGCCCCAGCATTTT.

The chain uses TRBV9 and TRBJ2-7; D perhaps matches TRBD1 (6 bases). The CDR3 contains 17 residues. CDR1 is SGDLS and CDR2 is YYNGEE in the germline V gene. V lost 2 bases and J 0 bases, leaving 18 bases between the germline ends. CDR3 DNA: TGTGCCAGCAGCGTTATAGACCAGGGGCCTTACTCCTACGAGCAGTACTTC. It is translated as CASSVIDQGPYSYEQYF. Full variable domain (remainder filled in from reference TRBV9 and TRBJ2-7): DSGVTQTPKHLITATGQRVTLRCSPRSGDLSVYWYQQSLDQGLQFLIQYYNGEERAKGNILERFSAQQFPDLHSELNLSSLELGDSALYFCASSVIDQGPYSYEQYFGPGTRLTVT.

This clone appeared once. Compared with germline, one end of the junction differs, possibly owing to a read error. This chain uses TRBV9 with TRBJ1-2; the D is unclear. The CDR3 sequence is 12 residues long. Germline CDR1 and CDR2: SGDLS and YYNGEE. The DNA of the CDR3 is TGTGCCAGCAGCGTAGGCCGAGGAGGCTGCACCTTC. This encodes CASSVGRGGCTF.

Here the CDR3 DNA reads TGTGCCAGCCTCGACAGCGTTCGCTCTGGAAACACCATATATTTT. Translating it yields CASLDSVRSGNTIYF. The chain uses TRBV6-5 and TRBJ1-3; D is perhaps TRBD1 (5 bases). Germline CDR1 is MNHEY and CDR2 is SVGAGI. The V and J ends lost 8 bases and 0 bases respectively, with 14 bases between them. The CDR3 runs to 15 residues.

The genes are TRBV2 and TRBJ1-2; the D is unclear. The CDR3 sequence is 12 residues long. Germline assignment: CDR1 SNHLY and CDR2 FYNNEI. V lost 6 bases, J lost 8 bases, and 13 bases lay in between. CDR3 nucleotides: TGTGCCAGCAGAGCCGGGCCTGGCGGCTACACCTTC. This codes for CASRAGPGGYTF.

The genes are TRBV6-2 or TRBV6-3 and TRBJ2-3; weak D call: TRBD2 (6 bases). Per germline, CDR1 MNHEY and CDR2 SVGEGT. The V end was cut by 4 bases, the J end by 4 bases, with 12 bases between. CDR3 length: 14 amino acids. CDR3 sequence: CASSWVGGADTQYF. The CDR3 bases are TGTGCCAGCAGTTGGGTAGGAGGGGCAGATACGCAGTATTTT.

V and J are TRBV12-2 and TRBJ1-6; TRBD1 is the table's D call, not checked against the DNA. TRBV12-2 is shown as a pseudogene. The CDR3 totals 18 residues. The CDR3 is CASRSPPGTGGADSPLHF. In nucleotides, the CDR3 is TGTGCAAGTCGCTCACCCCCCGGGACAGGGGGCGCAGATTCACCCCTCCACTTT.

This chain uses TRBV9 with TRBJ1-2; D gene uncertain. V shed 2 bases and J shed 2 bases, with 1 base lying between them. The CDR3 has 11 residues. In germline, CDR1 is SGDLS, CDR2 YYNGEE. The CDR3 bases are TGTGCCAGCAGCGTCAACTATGGCTACACCTTC. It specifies CASSVNYGYTF.

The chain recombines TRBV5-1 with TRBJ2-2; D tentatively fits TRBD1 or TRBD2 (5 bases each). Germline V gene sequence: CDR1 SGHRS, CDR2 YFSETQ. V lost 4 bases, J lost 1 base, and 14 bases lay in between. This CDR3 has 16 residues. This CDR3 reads CASSRIGAKNTGELFF. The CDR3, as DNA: TGCGCCAGCAGCCGGATCGGGGCAAAGAACACCGGGGAGCTGTTTTTT.

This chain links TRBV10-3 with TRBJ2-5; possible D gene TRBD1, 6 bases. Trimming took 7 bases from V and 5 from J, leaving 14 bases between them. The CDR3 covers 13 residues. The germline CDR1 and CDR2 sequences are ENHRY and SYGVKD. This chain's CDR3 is CAINTGISETQYF. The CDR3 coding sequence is TGTGCCATCAATACAGGGATTTCGGAGACCCAGTACTTC.

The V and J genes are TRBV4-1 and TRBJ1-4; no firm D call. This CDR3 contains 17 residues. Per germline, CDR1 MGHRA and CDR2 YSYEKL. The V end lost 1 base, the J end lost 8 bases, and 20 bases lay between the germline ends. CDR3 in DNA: TGCGCCAGCAGCCAAGGTCCGGCGGTGGGATTTGAGGAAAAACTGTTTTTT. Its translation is CASSQGPAVGFEEKLFF.

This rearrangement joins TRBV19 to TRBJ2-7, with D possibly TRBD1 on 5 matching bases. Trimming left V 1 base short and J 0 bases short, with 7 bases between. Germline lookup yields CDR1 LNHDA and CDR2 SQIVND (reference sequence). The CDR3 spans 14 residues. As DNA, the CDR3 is TGTGCCAGTAGTATAGCAGGGCCCTCCTACGAGCAGTACTTC. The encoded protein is CASSIAGPSYEQYF.

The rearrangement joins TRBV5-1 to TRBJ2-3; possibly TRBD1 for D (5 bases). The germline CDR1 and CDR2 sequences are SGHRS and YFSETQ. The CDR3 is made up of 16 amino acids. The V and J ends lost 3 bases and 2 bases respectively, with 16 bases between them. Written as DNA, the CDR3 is TGCGCCAGCAGCTCGCCCCTCAAAGGGGTCACAGATACGCAGTATTTT. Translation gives CASSSPLKGVTDTQYF.